The 15 T cell receptor beta chains below come from one sample, sequenced in a study of metastatic and nonmetastatic thyroid tumors. TCRdb re-called the PCR reads through MiXCR. The table has about 33,000 clones, approximately 17% seen once. Thyroid surgery was preceded by no treatment in any patient. Material: blood. The receptor set was obtained from a female donor with papillary thyroid cancer or a benign thyroid nodule (not recorded which). Some clones in this sample may be carry-over from other donors' samples.

About this clone itself: This may be a read error: a much more frequent sequence differs by one nucleotide. The chain carries TRBV6-2 or TRBV6-3 and TRBJ1-4; D gene unclear. The germline CDR1 and CDR2 sequences are MNHEY and SVGEGT. This CDR3 comprises 14 residues. The CDR3, as DNA: TGTGCCAACAGTTATTGGACGTCTAATGAAAAACTGTTTTTT. Translated, it gives CANSYWTSNEKLFF.

There are many counts of this clone. The chain recombines TRBV7-9 with TRBJ1-1, with 8 bases matching TRBD1. The trim removed 5 bases at V and 3 bases at J, leaving 8 bases unmatched. This CDR3 has 15 amino acids. Germline V lookup: CDR1 SEHNR, CDR2 FQNEAQ (reference sequence). CDR3 in DNA: TGTGCCAGCAGCCCTCGAACAGGGGGGTACACTGAAGCTTTCTTT. Protein product: CASSPRTGGYTEAFF.

This clone has a count of ten or more. The chain combines TRBV27 with TRBJ2-5, with a tentative D call TRBD2 (6 bases). CDR3 length: 14 residues. Germline V lookup: CDR1 MNHEY, CDR2 SMNVEV (reference sequence). Trimming removed 6 bases at V and 5 bases at J, with 16 bases between. In nucleotides, the CDR3 is TGTGCCAGCAGCCTTACTACGGGAGTGGAGACCCAGTACTTC. It yields the protein CASSLTTGVETQYF.

This clone qualifies as medium-sized (0.01 to 0.1%). This chain connects TRBV28 to TRBJ1-6; no clear D gene. Germline V gene lookup returns CDR1 MDHEN and CDR2 SYDVKM. V was trimmed by 7 bases and J by 8 bases, leaving 15 bases between them. The length of the CDR3 is 14 residues. The CDR3 sequence is CASMSVGSDSPLHF. The CDR3 bases are TGTGCCAGCATGTCAGTTGGGTCCGATTCACCCCTCCACTTT.

This clone was counted ten times or more. The J gene is TRBJ2-7, the V gene TRBV11-3, with 7 bases fitting TRBD1. V was clipped by 0 bases and J by 3 bases; unmatched bases: 8. The CDR3 has 16 amino acids. The germline gives CDR1 SGHNT, CDR2 YENEEA. The DNA of the CDR3 is TGTGCCAGCAGCTTAGATGGCCGACAGGGTAACTACGAGCAGTACTTC. Encoded protein: CASSLDGRQGNYEQYF.

Ten or more counts support this clone. The V gene is TRBV7-2, the J gene TRBJ2-5, with TRBD1 matching 7 bases. Trimming at V came to 1 base and at J to 2 bases, leaving 4 bases not matched to a gene. CDR1 is SGHTA and CDR2 is FQGNSA in the germline V gene. CDR3 length: 15 residues. In DNA form, the CDR3 reads TGTGCCAGCAGCTTAGGGGGACAGACACAAGAGACCCAGTACTTC. This codes for CASSLGGQTQETQYF.

This clone turned up a few times. The rearrangement links TRBV27 to TRBJ1-2; no firm D call. This CDR3 spans 16 amino acids. V dropped 5 bases and J dropped 2 bases, with 18 bases sitting between them. The germline V gene has CDR1 MNHEY and CDR2 SMNVEV (reference sequence). The CDR3 loop reads CASSTEEPSLNYGYTF. As DNA, the CDR3 is TGTGCCAGCAGTACAGAGGAACCCAGCCTCAACTATGGCTACACCTTC.

This clone occurred many times. The sample carries other DNA sequences with the same CDR3. The rearrangement joins TRBV4-2 to TRBJ2-3; 11 bases fit TRBD2. J lost 1 base, V lost 1 base, and 7 bases had no gene match. Germline values: CDR1 LGHNA, CDR2 YNFKEQ. The CDR3 contains 18 residues. CDR3 loop: CASSQGVAGGPGTDTQYF. CDR3 in DNA: TGTGCCAGCAGCCAAGGGGTAGCGGGAGGGCCGGGCACAGATACGCAGTATTTT.

This clone was recorded many times. The rearrangement joins TRBV6-1 to TRBJ1-1; 7 bases fit TRBD1. This CDR3 has 14 amino acids. The junction had 4 bases not matched to a gene; V was cut back by 6 bases and J by 0 bases. Looked up from germline, CDR1 is MNHNS and CDR2 is SASEGT. This CDR3 reads CASRRQGLNTEAFF. The CDR3 region has the DNA TGTGCCAGCAGACGACAGGGCCTGAACACTGAAGCTTTCTTT.

This clone came up a few times. The CDR3 end shows no conserved phenylalanine or tryptophan, and so a read error is likely. The same CDR3 can be traced to other DNA sequences in this sample. The chain combines TRBV28 with TRBJ1-1; D might be TRBD1 (6 bases). V shed 4 bases and J shed 2 bases, with 17 bases lying between them. Germline V gene sequence: CDR1 MDHEN, CDR2 SYDVKM. CDR3 length: 16 amino acids. CDR3 loop: CASSSRFRGGNTEAFL. CDR3 DNA: TGTGCCAGCAGTTCCCGATTTCGAGGGGGAAACACTGAAGCTTTCCTT.

At least ten counts were recorded for this clone. The rearrangement uses TRBV6-4 and TRBJ1-1; TRBD1 is a possible D gene (6 bases). Between the trimmed V and J ends, which lost 2 bases and 3 bases, there was a span of 10 bases. The CDR3 consists of 14 residues. The germline gives CDR1 MRHNA, CDR2 SNTAGT. The CDR3 region has the DNA TGTGCCAGCAGTGACAGGGGGGTGGACACTGAAGCTTTCTTT. Residues: CASSDRGVDTEAFF.

This clone was seen many times. The V call is TRBV20-1, the J call TRBJ2-1, with TRBD1 identical over 10 bases. J lost 10 bases, V lost 1 base, and 13 bases had no gene match. This CDR3 region has 16 residues. In germline, CDR1 is DFQATT, CDR2 SNEGSKA (reference sequence). The CDR3 bases are TGCAGTGCTAGAGTCAGGGGAGGGACAGGGGTTGACGAGCAGTTCTTC. Translating gives CSARVRGGTGVDEQFF.

This clone has at least ten counts. This chain connects TRBV11-2 to TRBJ2-3; 8 bases match TRBD1. Germline V gives CDR1 SGHAT, CDR2 FQNNGV. CDR3 length equals 18 residues. The V segment lost 5 bases and the J segment 2 bases; nucleotides outside the gene matches: 15. CDR3 sequence (DNA): TGTGCCAGCAGCCTCTCCCAAGGACAGGGATTCCCCACAGATACGCAGTATTTT. This codes for CASSLSQGQGFPTDTQYF.

On this clone itself: At one end the junction does not follow the germline gene, possibly because of a read error. The rearrangement links TRBV28 to TRBJ1-5; D gene ambiguous. The CDR3 is made up of 15 amino acids. Germline assignment: CDR1 MDHEN and CDR2 SYDVKM. The CDR3 protein is CASILFGSGNHPQHF. The CDR3 nucleotides are TGTGCCAGCATTTTATTTGGTAGCGGAAATCATCCCCAGCATTTT. Using reference TRBV28 and TRBJ1-5 for the parts outside the CDR3, the full variable domain is DVKVTQSSRYLVKRTGEKVFLECVQDMDHENMFWYRQDPGLGLRLIYFSYDVKMKEKGDIPEGYSVSREKKERFSLILESASTNQTSMYLCASILFGSGNHPQHFGDGTRLSIL.

CDR3 bases: TGTGCCAGCAGTGCGAGTCGGGGGTCCTCCTACGAGCAGTACTTC. It is translated as CASSASRGSSYEQYF. The V and J genes are TRBV6-2 or TRBV6-3 and TRBJ2-7, with D perhaps TRBD2 (6 bases). The ends were cut back, 5 bases at V and 0 bases at J, with 14 bases in the middle. Germline V gene sequence: CDR1 MNHEY, CDR2 SVGEGT. This CDR3 is 15 amino acids long.